These 28 T cell receptor beta chains were sequenced from one sample in a study of monozygotic twins with inflammatory bowel disease (dated 2019 in TCRdb). The library relied on 5' RACE. Data came from an Illumina HiSeq 2500. TCRdb reprocessed the public reads and reports one entry per CDR3 protein sequence, without DNA. This sample's clone table shows over 350,000 distinct CDR3 sequences. 2% to 3% of the sample lies in the top ten. The source material was blood. Source of these receptors: a human donor with ulcerative colitis or Crohn's disease, or a healthy co-twin of an affected twin (not recorded which).

The chain has TRBV29-1 and TRBJ2-3. Germline CDR1 is SQVTM and CDR2 is ANQGSEA. The CDR3 has 12 amino acids. The CDR3 sequence is CSVDTGTDTQYF.

This chain joins TRBV21-1 and TRBJ2-3; no DNA is available, so the TRBD1 call from TCRdb remains unchecked. TRBV21-1 is labeled a pseudogene. This CDR3 contains 15 residues. CDR3: CASSKVVQGADTQYF.

The chain is built from TRBV28 and TRBJ2-1. The germline V gene encodes CDR1 MDHEN and CDR2 SYDVKM. This CDR3 contains 11 residues. CDR3 sequence: CASLWSQEQFF.

The chain combines TRBV19 with TRBJ2-1; the D call of TRBD1 rests on TCRdb alone, since no DNA is present to check it. The CDR3 is 16 residues long. Germline V gives CDR1 LNHDA, CDR2 SQIVND (reference sequence). The CDR3 protein is CASSIDLAGAYNEQFF. Supplemented by reference TRBV19 and TRBJ2-1, the full variable domain reads DGGITQSPKYLFRKEGQNVTLSCEQNLNHDAMYWYRQDPGQGLRLIYYSQIVNDFQKGDIAEGYSVSREKKESFPLTVTSAQKNPTAFYLCASSIDLAGAYNEQFFGPGTRLTVL.

The genes are TRBV6-2 or TRBV6-3 and TRBJ2-5; lacking DNA, the TRBD1 call made by TCRdb goes unchecked. CDR3 length: 16 residues. Per the germline V gene, CDR1 is MNHEY and CDR2 is SVGEGT. CDR3 loop: CASSYDGGAVQETQYF.

This chain connects TRBV12-3 or TRBV12-4 to TRBJ2-4; TCRdb's assignment of TRBD1 cannot be checked, as there is no DNA. This CDR3 contains 14 residues. This CDR3 is CASSLAGGVGVGYF.

The J gene is TRBJ1-2, the V gene TRBV12-3 or TRBV12-4; TCRdb designates TRBD1, a call that cannot be tested without DNA. The CDR3 contains 15 residues. The CDR3 here is CASSRGAGGNYGYTF.

The chain links TRBV12-3 or TRBV12-4 to TRBJ1-1; the D call from TCRdb, TRBD1, cannot be confirmed without DNA. This CDR3 has 14 amino acids. The CDR3 spells CASSQQGSSNEAFF.

The chain joins TRBV7-2 to TRBJ1-3; TCRdb calls TRBD1, which cannot be checked without DNA. Germline CDR1 and CDR2: SGHTA and FQGNSA. The CDR3 extends over 16 amino acids. CDR3 residues: CASSLQPTGIGNTIYF.

The J gene is TRBJ2-7, the V gene TRBV9; TCRdb picks TRBD1, but there is no DNA to check that call. Germline V lookup: CDR1 SGDLS, CDR2 YYNGEE. CDR3 size: 18 residues. The chain's CDR3 is CASSVAVSGTGIFYEQYF.

V is TRBV5-1 and J is TRBJ2-1; TCRdb's D call of TRBD1 is untestable without DNA. This CDR3 has 14 amino acids. Germline assignment: CDR1 SGHRS and CDR2 YFSETQ. CDR3 residues: CASSGDHLYNEQFF.

The chain links TRBV11-2 to TRBJ2-7; TCRdb picks TRBD1, but there is no DNA to check that call. This CDR3 has 15 amino acids. Germline V gives CDR1 SGHAT, CDR2 FQNNGV. CDR3 sequence: CASSLIGTETYEQYF.

The CDR3 reads CASSLDLAGGESSPLHF. J is TRBJ1-6 and V is TRBV11-2; TCRdb selects TRBD1, and the lack of DNA leaves this call unchecked. Germline loops: CDR1 SGHAT, CDR2 FQNNGV. The CDR3 consists of 17 residues. The full variable domain, completed using reference TRBV11-2 and TRBJ1-6, is EAGVAQSPRYKIIEKRQSVAFWCNPISGHATLYWYQQILGQGPKLLIQFQNNGVVDDSQLPKDRFSAERLKGVDSTLKIQPAKLEDSAVYLCASSLDLAGGESSPLHFGNGTRLTVT.

The chain combines TRBV29-1 with TRBJ1-1; TCRdb's D call, TRBD1, is unchecked because there is no DNA. Germline CDR1 is SQVTM and CDR2 is ANQGSEA. The length of the CDR3 is 13 residues. This CDR3 is CSVEARGGTEAFF.

The chain recombines TRBV12-3 or TRBV12-4 with TRBJ2-2; absent DNA, TCRdb's TRBD2 call cannot be checked. The CDR3 consists of 17 residues. The CDR3 here is CASRRLAGARNTGELFF.

V is TRBV19 and J is TRBJ2-1; the D gene TCRdb calls, TRBD1, cannot be checked with no DNA. Looked up from germline, CDR1 is LNHDA and CDR2 is SQIVND (reference sequence). The CDR3 runs 16 residues. CDR3 protein: CASTRIEGGSYNEQFF.

The chain employs TRBV5-1 and TRBJ2-2. CDR1 and CDR2 (germline): SGHRS, YFSETQ. CDR3 length: 14 amino acids. The CDR3 is CASSLSQAAGELFF.

This rearrangement joins TRBV3-1 to TRBJ1-6. Germline CDR1 reads LGHDT; CDR2 reads YNNKEL (reference sequence). This CDR3 is built from 17 residues. This CDR3 reads CASSQGSWSSYNSPLHF.

The rearrangement joins TRBV6-5 to TRBJ2-1. The germline gives CDR1 MNHEY, CDR2 SVGAGI. CDR3 length: 15 residues. CDR3: CASSYWGSPYNEQFF.

V gene TRBV9 combines with J gene TRBJ2-7; TCRdb's D gene call, TRBD2, goes unchecked for lack of DNA. Per germline, CDR1 SGDLS and CDR2 YYNGEE. The CDR3 totals 14 residues. The CDR3 spells CASSVDGLSYEQYF.

The V and J genes are TRBV9 and TRBJ1-2; no DNA is available, so the TRBD1 call from TCRdb remains unchecked. The CDR3 contains 14 residues. The germline V gene has CDR1 SGDLS and CDR2 YYNGEE. The CDR3: CASSVRQDNYGYTF.

The rearrangement uses TRBV4-1 and TRBJ2-7; TCRdb proposes TRBD1, but this gene call is untestable without DNA. This CDR3 is 15 amino acids long. Germline CDR1 MGHRA, CDR2 YSYEKL. The CDR3 sequence is CASSLNLQGLSEQYF.

V and J are TRBV5-1 and TRBJ1-4; no DNA is available, so the TRBD1 call from TCRdb remains unchecked. This CDR3 has 14 amino acids. Looked up from germline, CDR1 is SGHRS and CDR2 is YFSETQ. The CDR3: CASSPITGGEKLFF.

The rearrangement joins TRBV12-3 or TRBV12-4 to TRBJ2-1; checking the TCRdb D call of TRBD1 is not possible without DNA. The CDR3 spans 15 residues. The CDR3 sequence: CASNVRGAGYNEQFF.

The genes are TRBV18 and TRBJ1-4; TCRdb indicates TRBD1, and absent DNA this call remains unverified. The CDR3 has 15 residues. CDR1 KGHSH and CDR2 LQKENI come from the germline V gene. The CDR3 reads CASSSRDSFNEKLFF.

The rearrangement links TRBV10-3 to TRBJ2-3; absent DNA, TCRdb's TRBD1 call cannot be checked. The CDR3 is made up of 11 amino acids. From germline, CDR1 is ENHRY and CDR2 SYGVKD. The CDR3 loop is CAIGGGDTQYF.

The rearrangement links TRBV10-3 to TRBJ2-7; TCRdb's assignment of TRBD1 cannot be checked, as there is no DNA. Germline V gives CDR1 ENHRY, CDR2 SYGVKD. This CDR3 is built from 14 residues. The CDR3 sequence: CAISRGQDSYEQYF.

The CDR3 reads CASSLVTAGELFF. The V and J genes are TRBV7-3 and TRBJ2-2. The CDR3 length is 13 residues. Per germline, CDR1 SGHTA and CDR2 FQGTGA.